These 12 T cell receptor beta chains came from one sample sequenced in a study of spatial heterogeneity in lung cancer. TCRdb reanalysed the 5' RACE reads using MiXCR and keeps one entry per CDR3 protein. This sample yields some 43,000 distinct CDR3 sequences, of which more than 9% are seen a single time; approximately 17% belongs to the top ten. As for time point: blood at routine non-recurrence follow-up after resection. Sequenced here: PBMCs, sampled at follow-up. The receptors were gathered from a female donor with early-stage non-small cell lung cancer.

Ten or more counts support this clonotype. J is TRBJ2-1 and V is TRBV20-1, with 16 nucleotides matching TRBD2. Germline lookup yields CDR1 DFQATT and CDR2 SNEGSKA (reference sequence). Losses at the gene ends were 6 bases for V and 4 bases for J; bases not matched to a gene: 18. The CDR3 runs 20 residues. CDR3 sequence reads: CSANPITGTSGGASYNEQFF. CDR3 DNA sequence: TGCAGTGCAAACCCAATTACCGGGACTAGCGGGGGGGCATCGTACAATGAGCAGTTCTTC.

This clonotype came up a few times. V gene TRBV7-2 combines with J gene TRBJ1-1; D possibly corresponds to TRBD1 (5 bases). The V gene's germline CDR1 is SGHTA and CDR2 FQGNSA. This CDR3 contains 14 residues. V lost 6 bases, J lost 5 bases, and 16 bases lay in between. CDR3 coding DNA: TGTGCCAGCAGTCTAAGGGGAACCTGGACTGAAGCTTTCTTT. Its translation: CASSLRGTWTEAFF.

This clonotype is medium-sized (0.01 to 0.1%). The rearrangement uses TRBV7-3 and TRBJ1-6, with D unclear. The CDR3 is 14 residues long. The V gene's germline CDR1 is SGHTA and CDR2 FQGTGA. V lost 2 bases to trimming and J lost 7 bases, with 9 bases between them. CDR3 sequence: CASSLGLNNSPLHF. In DNA, the CDR3 is TGTGCCAGCAGCTTAGGACTGAACAATTCACCCCTCCACTTT.

This clonotype was seen a handful of times. The chain uses TRBV28 and TRBJ2-1, with 7 bases aligning to TRBD2. The CDR3 has 13 amino acids. Germline assignment: CDR1 MDHEN and CDR2 SYDVKM. With V trimmed by 4 bases and J by 5 bases, 2 bases remained unmatched. Here the CDR3 DNA reads TGTGCCAGCAGTTCCGGGGGGAACAATGAGCAGTTCTTC. Translated, it gives CASSSGGNNEQFF.

The gene calls are TRBV18 and TRBJ1-1; no definite D call. The CDR3 is made up of 13 amino acids. The V gene's germline CDR1 is KGHSH and CDR2 LQKENI. The V end was cut by 3 bases, the J end by 4 bases, with 9 bases between. The CDR3, as DNA: TGTGCCAGCTCACCTGATATGGGCACTGAAGCTTTCTTT. Translated, it gives CASSPDMGTEAFF.

The chain carries TRBV10-3 and TRBJ1-2, with D unresolved. Trimming cost V 8 bases and J 1 base, with 8 bases left between them. There are 12 residues in the CDR3. The V gene's germline CDR1 is ENHRY and CDR2 SYGVKD. Written as DNA, the CDR3 is TGTGCCATCTCTGGGAATAACTATGGCTACACCTTC. This encodes CAISGNNYGYTF.

This clonotype was seen ten or more times. The chain uses TRBV7-8 and TRBJ2-5; D is possibly TRBD2 (7 bases). In germline, CDR1 is SGHVS, CDR2 FQNEAQ. V was clipped by 8 bases and J by 3 bases, with 22 bases between them. This CDR3 comprises 16 residues. DNA for the CDR3: TGTGCCAGCCTCTCTTGGGGGGGGCGATTAGAAGAGACCCAGTACTTC. Translated: CASLSWGGRLEETQYF.

This clonotype turned up a few times. The chain combines TRBV2 with TRBJ1-1; 9 nucleotides align to TRBD1. V lost 7 bases to trimming and J lost 5 bases; unmatched junction nucleotides: 2. This CDR3 has 12 residues. CDR1 and CDR2 (germline): SNHLY, FYNNEI. CDR3 coding DNA: TGTGCCAGCACGACAGGGGGGACTGAAGCTTTCTTT. It codes for CASTTGGTEAFF.

This clonotype was detected ten times or more. This chain uses TRBV20-1 with TRBJ1-4; no definite D call. Germline V gene lookup returns CDR1 DFQATT and CDR2 SNEGSKA (reference sequence). The CDR3 extends over 15 amino acids. The V end lost 0 bases, the J end lost 5 bases, and 13 bases lay between the germline ends. CDR3 sequence: CSARDSRQTNEKLFF. Written as DNA, the CDR3 is TGCAGTGCTAGAGATTCGAGGCAGACAAATGAAAAACTGTTTTTT.

J is TRBJ2-2 and V is TRBV11-3, with 14 bases aligning to TRBD2. The CDR3 has 20 amino acids. CDR1 is SGHNT and CDR2 is YENEEA in the germline V gene. V shed 0 bases, J shed 0 bases, and the junction held 6 bases outside the gene matches. CDR3 DNA: TGTGCCAGCAGCTTAGATCTGGGACTAGCGGGGGTGGCGAACACCGGGGAGCTGTTTTTT. As protein: CASSLDLGLAGVANTGELFF.

The chain uses TRBV6-1 and TRBJ2-5, with 12 bases aligning to TRBD2. CDR1 MNHNS and CDR2 SASEGT come from the germline V gene. Losses at the gene ends were 6 bases for V and 4 bases for J; bases not matched to a gene: 6. The CDR3 sequence is 15 residues long. CDR3 sequence reads: CASSQTSGGRETQYF. The DNA of the CDR3 is TGTGCCAGCAGCCAAACTAGCGGGGGGCGAGAGACCCAGTACTTC.

Many counts were recorded for this clonotype. The V call is TRBV5-1, the J call TRBJ2-7; tentatively, D is TRBD1 (6 bases). The CDR3 is 15 residues long. The V end lost 0 bases, the J end lost 4 bases, and 14 bases lay between the germline ends. CDR1 SGHRS and CDR2 YFSETQ come from the germline V gene. CDR3 nucleotide sequence: TGCGCCAGCAGCTTGGGAACAGGGCCTCAATACGAGCAGTACTTC. It is translated as CASSLGTGPQYEQYF.